This T cell receptor beta chain was identified during a study of blood T cell repertoires in COVID-19. Study summary: The cDNA or gDNA used as material had been derived from T cells, B-cell-depleted T cells, or PBMCs.

Original handling: Amplifying reference gene primers gave estimates of nucleated cell counts. Generated by immunoSEQ multiplex PCR, the TCRdb table keeps only in-frame clones and is missing some. The V and J calls and clone size come from that table; D and trimming were worked out from the DNA. The sample records 190,000 or so clones, around 88% being singletons. The CDR3 consists of 14 residues. The germline V gene has CDR1 SGHRS and CDR2 YFSETQ. V lost 4 bases to trimming and J lost 2 bases, with 13 bases between them. Sequenced: peripheral blood. The sequence was collected from a woman in her twenties or thirties with acute or convalescent COVID-19. J is TRBJ2-7 and V is TRBV5-1; D may be TRBD1 (5 bases). The CDR3 region is CASSPSDITYEQYF. The DNA for the CDR3 is TGCGCCAGCAGCCCCTCGGACATAACCTACGAGCAGTACTTC.